Listed below are T cell receptor beta chains from one sample, sequenced in a study of radiation and T cells in renal cell carcinoma. Profiled with immunoSEQ multiplex PCR; TCRdb holds only in-frame clones, not every one. The table shows tens of thousands of clones, with 70% to 85% occurring only once. The sequences come from blood, collected from a patient whose treatment included radiotherapy and nephrectomy. These receptors were taken from a man aged 60 to 75 with renal cell carcinoma. The CDR3 runs from the conserved cysteine through the conserved F or W. D genes are given only for firm matches. Clone size is given for some rows only: seen once, a few or many times, or a class if the clone is expanded.

clone_size	j_call	v_call	d_call	cdr3_length	cdr3_aa	cdr3_nt
NA	TRBJ2-1	TRBV7-6	NA	15	CASSLVGGLLSEQFF	TGTGCCAGCAGCTTAGTAGGAGGGCTCCTGTCGGAGCAGTTCTTC
NA	TRBJ2-7	TRBV5-1	NA	15	CASTEQSGPSYEQYF	TGCGCCAGCACCGAGCAAAGCGGGCCCTCCTACGAGCAGTACTTC
NA	TRBJ2-1	TRBV27	TRBD1	16	CASSLFPGQGINEQFF	TGTGCCAGCAGTTTATTCCCGGGACAGGGAATCAATGAGCAGTTCTTC
NA	TRBJ2-7	TRBV7-8	TRBD2	13	CASSFSGRYEQYF	TGTGCCAGCAGCTTTAGCGGGCGATACGAGCAGTACTTC
NA	TRBJ1-2	TRBV5-1	NA	15	CASRTDSSANYGYTF	TGCGCCAGCAGGACGGACAGTTCGGCTAACTATGGCTACACCTTC
NA	TRBJ1-2	TRBV6-6	NA	11	CASRRQYGYTF	TGTGCCAGCAGACGACAGTATGGCTACACCTTC
NA	TRBJ1-4	TRBV27	NA	13	CASSFARNEKLFF	TGTGCCAGCAGTTTCGCTCGTAATGAAAAACTGTTTTTT
NA	TRBJ2-5	TRBV27	NA	15	CASSLTIGQQETQYF	TGTGCCAGCAGTTTAACGATTGGACAGCAAGAGACCCAGTACTTC
NA	TRBJ2-7	TRBV10-2	NA	14	CASSGYPDGYEQYF	TGCGCCAGCAGTGGCTATCCGGACGGATACGAGCAGTACTTC
once	TRBJ2-1	TRBV11-2	NA	14	CASSFWGSYNEQFF	TGTGCCAGCAGCTTTTGGGGCTCCTACAATGAGCAGTTCTTC
NA	TRBJ2-7	TRBV27	NA	13	CASSFGGSYEQYF	TGTGCCAGCAGTTTTGGGGGCTCCTACGAGCAGTACTTC
NA	TRBJ2-6	TRBV27	NA	14	CASSLQGGANVLTF	TGTGCCAGCAGTTTGCAGGGTGGGGCCAACGTCCTGACTTTC
once	TRBJ2-2	TRBV7-2	TRBD2	16	CASSRRLAGNTGELFF	TGTGCCAGCAGCCGTCGACTAGCGGGGAACACCGGGGAGCTGTTTTTT
NA	TRBJ1-4	TRBV4-1	NA	16	CASSQPRAPLNEKLFF	TGCGCCAGCAGCCAACCCCGGGCCCCCCTTAATGAAAAACTGTTTTTT
NA	TRBJ2-2	TRBV5-5	TRBD1	17	CASSREGTGWQPGELFF	TGTGCCAGCAGCCGTGAGGGGACAGGGTGGCAACCCGGGGAGCTGTTTTTT
NA	TRBJ2-1	TRBV7-6	NA	17	CASSLASSAGGIHEQFF	TGTGCCAGCAGCTTAGCTTCCAGCGCCGGGGGTATTCATGAGCAGTTCTTC
once	TRBJ2-1	TRBV5-1	NA	13	CASSADPYNEQFF	TGCGCCAGCAGCGCAGACCCGTACAATGAGCAGTTCTTC
NA	TRBJ2-1	TRBV11-2	NA	17	CASSLDPDAEDLREQFF	TGTGCCAGCAGCTTAGACCCGGACGCGGAGGACCTCCGTGAGCAGTTCTTC
NA	TRBJ1-1	TRBV5-6	TRBD1	13	CASSRDRGRSAFF	TGTGCCAGCAGCCGCGACAGGGGACGGTCGGCTTTCTTT
NA	TRBJ1-2	TRBV27	TRBD1	24	CASSLKPWWGQPPILYNQYDGYTF	TGTGCCAGCAGTCTTAAACCCTGGTGGGGACAGCCACCGATCCTCTACAACCAATACGATGGCTACACCTTC
NA	TRBJ1-5	TRBV19	TRBD1	16	CASSFPEDRGNQPQHF	TGTGCCAGTAGTTTCCCCGAGGACAGGGGGAATCAGCCCCAGCATTTT
NA	TRBJ2-7	TRBV20-1	NA	11	CSARVPYEQYF	TGCAGTGCTAGAGTCCCTTACGAGCAGTACTTC